These 5 T cell receptor beta chains came from one sample sequenced in a study of blood T cell repertoires in COVID-19. Sequenced by immunoSEQ multiplex PCR; TCRdb stores in-frame clones only, minus some. The sample lists approximately 200,000 clones, 75% to 90% seen once, with about 2.2% in the top ten. Sequenced material: PBMCs or T cells enriched from blood (not recorded which). All receptors derive from a woman in her forties with acute COVID-19.

The chain employs TRBV4-3 and TRBJ2-1; 8 bases align to TRBD2. V lost 2 bases, J lost 0 bases, and 6 bases stayed unmatched. Per the germline V gene, CDR1 is LGHNA and CDR2 is YSLEER. This CDR3 is 17 amino acids long. The DNA of the CDR3 is TGCGCCAGCAGCCAATTTAGCGGGATAAGCTCCTACAATGAGCAGTTCTTC. This translates into CASSQFSGISSYNEQFF.

The chain couples TRBV27 to TRBJ1-2; TRBD1 agrees at 7 bases. This CDR3 has 14 amino acids. Germline V gene sequence: CDR1 MNHEY, CDR2 SMNVEV (reference sequence). Losses at the gene ends were 5 bases for V and 1 base for J; bases not matched to a gene: 4. The CDR3, as DNA: TGTGCCAGCAGTGTCCGGGACAGTAACTATGGCTACACCTTC. Its translation is CASSVRDSNYGYTF.

The chain joins TRBV6-4 to TRBJ2-1; TRBD2 might be the D (6 bases). Trimming cost V 5 bases and J 2 bases, with 16 bases left between them. Germline V lookup: CDR1 MRHNA, CDR2 SNTAGT. The CDR3 spans 16 residues. The CDR3 is CASSRQGGEPYNEQFF. CDR3 DNA: TGTGCCAGCAGTCGTCAAGGCGGGGAGCCCTACAATGAGCAGTTCTTC.

The V and J genes are TRBV20-1 and TRBJ2-2; D possibly corresponds to TRBD2 (5 bases). The CDR3 loop spans 15 amino acids. Germline V gene sequence: CDR1 DFQATT, CDR2 SNEGSKA (reference sequence). V lost 3 bases and J 7 bases, leaving 18 bases between the germline ends. In nucleotides, the CDR3 is TGCAGTGCTAGTCCTTTCGGAGGATTGGGCGGGGAGCTGTTTTTT. Protein sequence: CSASPFGGLGGELFF.

V gene TRBV5-1 combines with J gene TRBJ1-4; D may be TRBD1 (5 bases). Germline CDR1 SGHRS, CDR2 YFSETQ. There are 15 residues in the CDR3. The ends were cut back, 0 bases at V and 3 bases at J, with 9 bases in the middle. Here the CDR3 DNA reads TGCGCCAGCAGCTTGGTGGGGGGTCCTAATGAAAAACTGTTTTTT. Translating gives CASSLVGGPNEKLFF.